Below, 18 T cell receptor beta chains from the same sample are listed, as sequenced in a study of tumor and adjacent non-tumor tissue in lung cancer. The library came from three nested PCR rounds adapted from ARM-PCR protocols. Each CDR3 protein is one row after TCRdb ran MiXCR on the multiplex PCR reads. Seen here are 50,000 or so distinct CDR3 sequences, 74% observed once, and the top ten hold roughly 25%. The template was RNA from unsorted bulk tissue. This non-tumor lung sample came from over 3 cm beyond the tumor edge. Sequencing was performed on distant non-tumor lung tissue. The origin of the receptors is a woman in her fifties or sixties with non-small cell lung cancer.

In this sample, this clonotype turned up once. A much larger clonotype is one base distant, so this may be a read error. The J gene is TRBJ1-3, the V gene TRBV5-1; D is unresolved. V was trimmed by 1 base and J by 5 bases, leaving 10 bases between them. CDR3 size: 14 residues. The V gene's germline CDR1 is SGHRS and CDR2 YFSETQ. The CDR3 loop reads CASSLTDPRNTIYF. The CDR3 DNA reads TGCGCCAGCAGCTTGACAGACCCTAGAAACACCATATATTTT.

CDR3 sequence (DNA): TGTGCCAGCAGCACTAGCGACAGCTTAAGGTTCTTC. Residues: CASSTSDSLRFF. The chain combines TRBV5-4 with TRBJ2-1, with 7 bases fitting TRBD2. From germline, CDR1 is SGHNT and CDR2 YYREEE (reference sequence). CDR3 length equals 12 residues. Trimming removed 4 bases from V and 15 bases from J; junction bases left unmatched: 10.

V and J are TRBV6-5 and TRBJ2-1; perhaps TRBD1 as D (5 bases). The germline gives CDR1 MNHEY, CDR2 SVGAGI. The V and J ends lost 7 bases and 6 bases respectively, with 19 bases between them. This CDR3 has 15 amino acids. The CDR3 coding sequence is TGTGCCAGCAATTCACCGGGTCAGGGTAGCAATGAGCAGTTCTTC. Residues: CASNSPGQGSNEQFF.

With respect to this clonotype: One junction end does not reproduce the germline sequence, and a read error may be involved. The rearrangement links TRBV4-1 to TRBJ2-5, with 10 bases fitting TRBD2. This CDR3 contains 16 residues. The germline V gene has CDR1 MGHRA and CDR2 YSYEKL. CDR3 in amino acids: CAGRQDGLAEGETQYF. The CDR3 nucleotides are TGCGCCGGCAGACAAGATGGACTAGCGGAGGGAGAGACCCAGTACTTC.

The CDR3 loop is CASSKVVLSADTQYF. CDR3 DNA: TGTGCCAGCAGTAAGGTGGTGCTGTCCGCAGATACGCAGTATTTT. This chain connects TRBV6-2 or TRBV6-3 to TRBJ2-3; D uncertain. Per germline, CDR1 MNHEY and CDR2 SVGEGT. The CDR3 is made up of 15 amino acids. V lost 5 bases and J lost 4, with 16 bases in between.

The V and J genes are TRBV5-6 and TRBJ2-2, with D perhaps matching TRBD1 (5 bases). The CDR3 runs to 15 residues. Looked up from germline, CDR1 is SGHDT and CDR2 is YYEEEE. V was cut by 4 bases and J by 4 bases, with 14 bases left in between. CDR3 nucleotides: TGTGCCAGCAGCCTTTTAGGACATCGCACCGGGGAGCTGTTTTTT. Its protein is CASSLLGHRTGELFF.

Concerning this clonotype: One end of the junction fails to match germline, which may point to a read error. CDR3 coding DNA: TGTACCAGCAGTCGGGACAGGCTGAACACCGGGGAGCTGTTTTTT. Amino acids: CTSSRDRLNTGELFF. This rearrangement joins TRBV12-3 or TRBV12-4 to TRBJ2-2; 8 bases align to TRBD1. The CDR3 contains 15 residues.

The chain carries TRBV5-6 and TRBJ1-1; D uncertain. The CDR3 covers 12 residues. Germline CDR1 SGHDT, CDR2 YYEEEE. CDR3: CGSSLTSREAFF. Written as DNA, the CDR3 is TGTGGCAGTAGCTTGACGTCCCGTGAAGCTTTCTTT.

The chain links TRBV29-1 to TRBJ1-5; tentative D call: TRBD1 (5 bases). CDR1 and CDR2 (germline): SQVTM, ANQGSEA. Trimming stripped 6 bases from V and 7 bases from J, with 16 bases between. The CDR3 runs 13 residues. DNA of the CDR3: TGCAGCGTGGGGCTTGGGTTCGGGCAGCCCCAGCATTTT. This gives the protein CSVGLGFGQPQHF. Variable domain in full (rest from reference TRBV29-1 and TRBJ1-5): SAVISQKPSRDICQRGTSLTIQCQVDSQVTMMFWYRQQPGQSLTLIATANQGSEATYESGFVIDKFPISRPNLTFSTLTVSNMSPEDSSIYLCSVGLGFGQPQHFGDGTRLSIL.

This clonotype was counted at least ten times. The CDR3 here is CASSFIDRNTGELFF. The CDR3 region has the DNA TGTGCCAGCAGCTTTATAGACAGGAACACCGGGGAGCTGTTTTTT. The chain has TRBV5-4 and TRBJ2-2; TRBD1 is a possible D gene (5 bases). Between the trimmed V and J ends, which lost 2 bases and 1 base, there was a span of 9 bases. CDR1 and CDR2 (germline): SGHNT, YYREEE (reference sequence). The CDR3 length is 15 residues.

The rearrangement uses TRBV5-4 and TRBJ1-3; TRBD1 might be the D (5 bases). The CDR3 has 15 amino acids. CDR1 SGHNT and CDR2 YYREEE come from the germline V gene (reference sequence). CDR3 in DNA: TGTACCCGCAGCCCCGGGGCAGGGCTTGGAAACACCATATATTTT. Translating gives CTRSPGAGLGNTIYF.

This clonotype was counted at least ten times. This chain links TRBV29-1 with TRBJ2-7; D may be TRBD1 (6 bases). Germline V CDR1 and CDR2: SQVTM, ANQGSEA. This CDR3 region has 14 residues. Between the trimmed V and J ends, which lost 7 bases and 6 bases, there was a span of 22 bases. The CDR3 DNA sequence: TGCAGCGCTTACACAGGGTCGGCAACTGGCGAGCAGTACTTC. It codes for CSAYTGSATGEQYF.

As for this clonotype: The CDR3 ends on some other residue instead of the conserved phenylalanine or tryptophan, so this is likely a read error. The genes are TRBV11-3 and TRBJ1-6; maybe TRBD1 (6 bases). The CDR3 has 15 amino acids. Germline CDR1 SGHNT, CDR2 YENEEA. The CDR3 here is CANSLEDRYNSPLHL. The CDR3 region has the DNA TGTGCCAACAGCCTAGAGGACAGATATAATTCACCCCTCCACTTG.

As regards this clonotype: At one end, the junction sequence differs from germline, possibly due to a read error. CDR3 in DNA: TGCGCCAGCAGCCCGAGACAGGCCCTCTATGGCCACACCTTC. Its translation: CASSPRQALYGHTF. The chain recombines TRBV4-3 with TRBJ1-2, with D possibly matching TRBD1 (6 bases). This CDR3 spans 14 amino acids. Germline V gene data show CDR1 as LGHNA and CDR2 as YSLEER.

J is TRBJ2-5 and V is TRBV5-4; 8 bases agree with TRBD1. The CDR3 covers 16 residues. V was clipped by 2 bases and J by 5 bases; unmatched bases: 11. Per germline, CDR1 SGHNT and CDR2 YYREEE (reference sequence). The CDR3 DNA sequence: TGTGCCAGCAGCTTTCGACAGGGGATACGAGATGAGACCCAGTACTTC. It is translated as CASSFRQGIRDETQYF.

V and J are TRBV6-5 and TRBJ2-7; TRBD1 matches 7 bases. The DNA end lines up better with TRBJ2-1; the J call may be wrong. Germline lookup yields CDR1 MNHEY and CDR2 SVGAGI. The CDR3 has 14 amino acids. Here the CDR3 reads CASSYSTGSYEQFF. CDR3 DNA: TGTGCCAGCAGTTACTCGACAGGGAGTTATGAGCAGTTCTTC.

The CDR3 nucleotides are TGTGCCAGCAAAAGGGATGAGGCTAGCAATCAGCCCCAGCATTTT. Encoded protein: CASKRDEASNQPQHF. V is TRBV6-1 and J is TRBJ1-5, with D unresolved. Trimming stripped 7 bases from V and 0 bases from J, with 13 bases between. The CDR3 consists of 15 residues. CDR1 is MNHNS and CDR2 is SASEGT in the germline V gene.

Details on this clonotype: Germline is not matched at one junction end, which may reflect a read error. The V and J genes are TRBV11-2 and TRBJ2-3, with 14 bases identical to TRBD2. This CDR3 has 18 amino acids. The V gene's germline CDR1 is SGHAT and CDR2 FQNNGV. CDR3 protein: CASSLGTSGRVFTDTQYF. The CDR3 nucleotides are TGTGCTAGCAGTTTAGGGACTAGCGGGAGAGTTTTCACAGATACGCAGTATTTT.